The next 20 T cell receptor beta chains were all read from a single sample in a study of blood T cell repertoires in COVID-19. Some clones are missing from TCRdb's copy, which holds only in-frame ones; the method was immunoSEQ multiplex PCR. Altogether roughly 200,000 clones are present, around 86% being singletons, with the ten largest covering 2.5% to 3.5%. Sequencing was carried out using peripheral blood. Receptor source: a woman aged 25 to 45 with active or convalescent COVID-19.

This chain uses TRBV5-1 with TRBJ1-1; TRBD1 might be the D (5 bases). CDR1 SGHRS and CDR2 YFSETQ come from the germline V gene. The CDR3 is 15 amino acids. V lost 1 base and J lost 1, with 11 bases in between. CDR3 amino acids: CASSLWGVENTEAFF. CDR3 coding DNA: TGCGCCAGCAGCTTGTGGGGGGTGGAGAACACTGAAGCTTTCTTT.

This clone came up a few times. The genes are TRBV27 and TRBJ2-7; 11 nucleotides line up with TRBD1. This CDR3 has 15 amino acids. The J segment lost 7 bases and the V segment lost 0 bases, leaving 5 bases of the junction unmatched. Germline V gene sequence: CDR1 MNHEY, CDR2 SMNVEV (reference sequence). The CDR3, as DNA: TGTGCCAGCAGTTTATCCGGCGGGACAGGGGGGGAGCAGTACTTC. Amino acid sequence: CASSLSGGTGGEQYF.

About this clone itself: One junction end disagrees with the germline gene, perhaps due to a read error. V is TRBV28 and J is TRBJ2-7; 9 bases map to TRBD1. Germline-derived CDR1 and CDR2 are MDHEN and SYDVKM. This CDR3 has 14 amino acids. In DNA form, the CDR3 reads TGTGCCAGCAGTCCCCATTCCACGCCGGGACAGGGAGTGTTC. Translation gives CASSPHSTPGQGVF.

About this clone: Germline and junction disagree at one end, which may indicate a read error. The rearrangement links TRBV7-7 to TRBJ2-1; D might be TRBD2 (7 bases). This CDR3 comprises 19 residues. CDR1 is SSHAT and CDR2 is FNYEAQ in the germline V gene (reference sequence). CDR3 in DNA: TGTGCTAGCAGCTTAGCATTTCGGGGGGCTTGGAGCTCCTACAATGAGCAGTTCTTC. Protein product: CASSLAFRGAWSSYNEQFF.

The V and J genes are TRBV15 and TRBJ2-3, with TRBD2 matching 11 bases. Per germline, CDR1 LNHNV and CDR2 YYDKDF (reference sequence). The CDR3 length is 17 residues. Trimming cost V 1 base and J 6 bases; bases outside gene matches: 9. Here the CDR3 reads CATSRVISGGAGDTQYF. CDR3 in DNA: TGTGCCACCAGCAGAGTTATTAGCGGGGGGGCCGGGGATACGCAGTATTTT.

The table lists this clone with a few counts. The CDR3 DNA is TGCGCCAGCAGGGGCGGGATGACTATGGATGAGCAGTTCTTC. Protein product: CASRGGMTMDEQFF. The V and J genes are TRBV5-1 and TRBJ2-1; tentatively, D is TRBD2 (6 bases). This CDR3 comprises 14 residues. The V gene lost 5 bases and the J gene lost 8 bases, with 17 bases spanning the gap. The germline V gene has CDR1 SGHRS and CDR2 YFSETQ.

The chain is built from TRBV4-1 and TRBJ2-1; 10 bases match TRBD2. The V gene's germline CDR1 is MGHRA and CDR2 YSYEKL. This CDR3 has 16 residues. V was pared by 3 bases and J by 6 bases, with 8 bases of the junction left unmatched. The CDR3 bases are TGCGCCAGCAGCCACGCTAGCGGGAGTTCGAGCAATGAGCAGTTCTTC. This translates into CASSHASGSSSNEQFF.

The V and J genes are TRBV28 and TRBJ2-7, with D possibly TRBD1 on 6 matching bases. In germline, CDR1 is MDHEN, CDR2 SYDVKM. The length of the CDR3 is 14 residues. V was shortened by 5 bases and J by 0 bases, with 11 bases between the two germline ends. The CDR3 bases are TGTGCCAGCAGTCCCCGGACAGACTCCTACGAGCAGTACTTC. The encoded protein is CASSPRTDSYEQYF.

This chain joins TRBV3-1 (or the pseudogene TRBV3-2) and TRBJ1-5; D perhaps matches TRBD1 (6 bases). Germline CDR1 is LGHDT and CDR2 is YNNKEL (reference sequence). The CDR3 has 15 amino acids. Trimming left V 4 bases short and J 2 bases short, with 12 bases between. This CDR3 is CASSPGTPRNQPQHF. The CDR3 nucleotides are TGTGCCAGCAGCCCCGGGACACCGCGCAATCAGCCCCAGCATTTT.

The V gene is TRBV11-3, the J gene TRBJ2-5; 8 nucleotides align to TRBD1. Looked up from germline, CDR1 is SGHNT and CDR2 is YENEEA. Trimming took 5 bases from V and 4 from J; bases not matched to a gene: 3. This CDR3 has 13 amino acids. Written as DNA, the CDR3 is TGTGCCAGCAGCCGCGACAGGGGAGAGACCCAGTACTTC. This encodes CASSRDRGETQYF.

This sequence joins TRBV9 and TRBJ2-3; TRBD2 matches at 9 bases. V trimming: 4 bases; J trimming: 2 bases; junction bases outside the gene matches: 5. CDR3 length equals 15 residues. Germline V gene sequence: CDR1 SGDLS, CDR2 YYNGEE. CDR3 protein: CASSPGTSNTDTQYF. For the CDR3, the DNA is TGTGCCAGCAGCCCCGGGACTAGCAACACAGATACGCAGTATTTT.

The chain couples TRBV27 to TRBJ2-3, with TRBD2 identical over 8 bases. In germline, CDR1 is MNHEY, CDR2 SMNVEV (reference sequence). The CDR3 has 16 amino acids. J lost 0 bases, V lost 4 bases, and 6 bases had no gene match. DNA of the CDR3: TGTGCCAGCAGTTCCTGGCGGGGGGAAAGCACAGATACGCAGTATTTT. Protein product: CASSSWRGESTDTQYF.

The rearrangement joins TRBV5-1 to TRBJ2-2, with 11 bases fitting TRBD2. This CDR3 spans 17 amino acids. The germline CDR1 and CDR2 sequences are SGHRS and YFSETQ. V lost 4 bases and J lost 1; bases outside the gene matches: 6. The DNA of the CDR3 is TGCGCCAGCAGCCCTAATCTAGCGGGAGGGAACACCGGGGAGCTGTTTTTT. Translating gives CASSPNLAGGNTGELFF.

CDR3 residues: CASSLGDRAFGYTF. CDR3 DNA: TGTGCCAGCAGCTTGGGGGACAGGGCGTTTGGCTACACCTTC. The V gene is TRBV5-4, the J gene TRBJ1-2, with 9 nucleotides matching TRBD1. This CDR3 contains 14 residues. Germline V CDR1 and CDR2: SGHNT, YYREEE (reference sequence). Germline trimming cut 0 bases from V and 7 bases from J; bases unmatched to any gene: 4.

This rearrangement joins TRBV29-1 to TRBJ1-5; D unclear. Germline CDR1 SQVTM, CDR2 ANQGSEA. V shed 1 base and J shed 0 bases, with 10 bases lying between them. The CDR3 is 15 amino acids. This CDR3 is CSVEVAGSSNQPQHF. The CDR3 DNA reads as TGCAGCGTTGAAGTGGCAGGAAGTAGCAATCAGCCCCAGCATTTT.

The CDR3 DNA reads TGTGCCTGGAGTGCATTAGCGGGGGAGGGCAATGAGCAGTTCTTC. Residues: CAWSALAGEGNEQFF. The J gene is TRBJ2-1, the V gene TRBV30; 9 positions match TRBD2. The germline CDR1 and CDR2 sequences are GTSNPN and SVGIG (reference sequence). Germline trimming cut 1 base from V and 6 bases from J; bases unmatched to any gene: 7. This CDR3 region has 15 residues. The variable domain in full, with the rest retrieved from reference TRBV30 and TRBJ2-1, is SQTIHQWPATLVQPVGSPLSLECTVEGTSNPNLYWYRQAAGRGLQLLFYSVGIGQISSEVPQNLSASRPQDRQFILSSKKLLLSDSGFYLCAWSALAGEGNEQFFGPGTRLTVL.

To note about this clone: The same CDR3 also results from other DNA sequences found in this sample. The CDR3 protein is CASSLGQNTEAFF. For the CDR3, the DNA is TGTGCCAGCTCTCTGGGACAAAACACTGAAGCTTTCTTT. The V call is TRBV18, the J call TRBJ1-1; the D gene is possibly TRBD1 (6 bases). The ends were cut back, 6 bases at V and 2 bases at J, with 10 bases in the middle. The CDR3 contains 13 residues. Germline CDR1 KGHSH, CDR2 LQKENI. Full variable domain (outside the CDR3, taken from reference TRBV18 and TRBJ1-1): NAGVMQNPRHLVRRRGQEARLRCSPMKGHSHVYWYRQLPEEGLKFMVYLQKENIIDESGMPKERFSAEFPKEGPSILRIQQVVRGDSAAYFCASSLGQNTEAFFGQGTRLTVV.

The CDR3 nucleotides read TGTGCCAGCAGCCAAGGTTGGGACAATCTAAGCGAGCAGTACTTC. This codes for CASSQGWDNLSEQYF. The rearrangement joins TRBV3-1 (or the pseudogene TRBV3-2) to TRBJ2-7, with a tentative D call TRBD1 (6 bases). CDR3 length: 15 residues. Germline CDR1 LGHDT, CDR2 YNNKEL (reference sequence). V was shortened by 1 base and J by 6 bases, with 16 bases between the two germline ends.

This clone occurred once. As DNA, the CDR3 is TGTGCCAGCAGTTTAGGGAGAAAACTGTTTTTT. Its protein is CASSLGRKLFF. The genes are TRBV12-3 or TRBV12-4 and TRBJ1-4; D ambiguous. Trimming left V 1 base short and J 10 bases short, with 4 bases between. The CDR3 has 11 residues.

This chain joins TRBV6-6 and TRBJ1-1; 7 positions agree with TRBD1. CDR3 length equals 15 residues. Germline loops: CDR1 MNHNY, CDR2 SVGAGI (reference sequence). The V segment lost 6 bases and the J segment 0 bases; nucleotides outside the gene matches: 7. The CDR3 loop reads CASRTGTALNTEAFF. CDR3 bases: TGTGCCAGCAGGACTGGGACAGCTCTGAACACTGAAGCTTTCTTT.